Listed below are T cell receptor beta chains from one sample, sequenced in a study of cytomegalovirus exposure and HLA in healthy donors. The data were produced by immunoSEQ multiplex PCR, yet TCRdb's version contains in-frame clones alone and is incomplete. The table lists 200,000 to 250,000 clones, around 75% of them singletons. The sequenced sample was PBMCs. The receptors derive from a young woman in good health and CMV-seronegative. Each CDR3 is given with its conserved first and last residue. D genes are given only for firm matches. Clone size is shown for a subset of rows, as once, few, many or a class of expanded clone.

J,size,D,V,DNA,CDR3
TRBJ2-2,-,TRBD2,TRBV2,TGTGCCAGCAGACCAACCGGGACTAGCAACGGGGAGCTGTTTTTT,CASRPTGTSNGELFF
TRBJ1-1,-,-,TRBV29-1,TGCAGCGCCCAGGGAGGAGGGCTGAACACTGAAGCTTTCTTT,CSAQGGGLNTEAFF
TRBJ1-1,-,-,TRBV12-5,TGTGCTAGTGGGAAAGGGACAATGAACACTGAAGCTTTCTTT,CASGKGTMNTEAFF
TRBJ1-2,-,TRBD1,TRBV27,TGTGCCAGCAGTTTACGACAGGGGGCTGGCTATGGCTACACCTTC,CASSLRQGAGYGYTF
TRBJ2-1,-,-,TRBV19,TGTGCCAGTAGCAATTCGGGACCCGGGGGAAATGAGCAGTTCTTC,CASSNSGPGGNEQFF
TRBJ1-4,-,-,TRBV19,TGTGCCAGTAGCACACACGACATCGCAACTAATGAAAAACTGTTTTTT,CASSTHDIATNEKLFF
TRBJ2-7,-,TRBD2,TRBV14,TGTGCCAGCAGACACACGGCTAGCGGGACATACGAGCAGTACTTC,CASRHTASGTYEQYF
TRBJ1-1,-,-,TRBV7-9,TGTGCCAGCAGCCTTCCCCAGGACACTGAAGCTTTCTTT,CASSLPQDTEAFF
TRBJ2-1,-,TRBD2,TRBV5-5,TGTGCCAGCAGCTTGGTTTTTAGCGGGAGGGCCAATGAGCAGTTCTTC,CASSLVFSGRANEQFF
TRBJ1-2,-,TRBD1,TRBV7-9,TGTGCCAGCAGTTCACAGGGGCTCTATGGCTACACCTTC,CASSSQGLYGYTF
TRBJ1-1,-,-,TRBV29-1,TGCAGCTCCCGAACAGCGGGGGTCACTGAAGCTTTCTTT,CSSRTAGVTEAFF
TRBJ2-1,-,TRBD2,TRBV18,TGTGCCAGCTCACCCCCGGCTAGCGGGGTAAATGAGCAGTTCTTC,CASSPPASGVNEQFF
TRBJ2-1,-,-,TRBV6-6,TGTGCCAGCAGTTACACAGGGTCCTACAATGAGCAGTTCTTC,CASSYTGSYNEQFF
TRBJ1-5,-,-,TRBV5-6,TGTGCCAGCACCCGGCGCACGGAGCGTCTTGGCAATCAGCCCCAGCATTTT,CASTRRTERLGNQPQHF
TRBJ1-2,-,-,TRBV7-9,TGTGCCAGCAGCGGTGGGGACACGGGGATCTATGGCTACACCTTC,CASSGGDTGIYGYTF
TRBJ1-1,-,TRBD1,TRBV5-1,TGCGCCAGCAGCTGGGGACAGGGTGAAGCTTTCTTT,CASSWGQGEAFF
TRBJ2-1,-,TRBD2,TRBV9,TGTGCCAGCAGCGCCTCAGCGGGAGGGCCAGGGAATGAGCAGTTCTTC,CASSASAGGPGNEQFF
TRBJ2-7,few,TRBD1,TRBV6-5,TGTGCCAGCAGTTCAAGATTTGGACAGGGGTCCTACGAGCAGTACTTC,CASSSRFGQGSYEQYF
TRBJ1-4,-,TRBD1,TRBV29-1,TGCAGCGTTCATACAGGGGCAACTAATGAAAAACTGTTTTTT,CSVHTGATNEKLFF
TRBJ2-5,-,TRBD2,TRBV4-2,TGTGCCAGCAGCCAAGACTTAGCGGGGGAGGAGGGGGAGACCCAGTACTTC,CASSQDLAGEEGETQYF
TRBJ2-7,-,-,TRBV6-5,TGTGCCAGCAGTGCCCCTAGTCTTCCCTACGAGCAGTACTTC,CASSAPSLPYEQYF
TRBJ1-2,few,-,TRBV14,TGTGCCAGCAGCCAAGAGTACTATGGACAGAACTATGGCTACACCTTC,CASSQEYYGQNYGYTF
TRBJ2-1,-,-,TRBV28,TGTGCCAGCGGGGGGACCTACAATGAGCAGTTCTTC,CASGGTYNEQFF
TRBJ1-2,-,-,TRBV9,TGTGCCAGCAGCGTTAATGTCGGGGGAGGGGACTATGGCTACACCTTC,CASSVNVGGGDYGYTF
TRBJ2-5,-,-,TRBV18,TGTGCCAGCTCACCCCTTCCTCAAGAGACCCAGTACTTC,CASSPLPQETQYF
TRBJ1-5,-,TRBD1,TRBV5-6,TGTGCCAGCAGCACGTATAGACAGGGGCATCAGCCCCAGCATTTT,CASSTYRQGHQPQHF
TRBJ2-3,once,TRBD2,TRBV7-6,TGTGCCAGCAGCTTAGTCGGTAGCGGGGGAGCGGGAGATACGCAGTATTTT,CASSLVGSGGAGDTQYF
TRBJ1-5,-,TRBD1,TRBV9,TGTGCCAGCAGCGTAGGACAGGGGGAAGGCCAGCCCCAGCATTTT,CASSVGQGEGQPQHF
TRBJ2-2,few,-,TRBV25-1,TGTGCCAGCAGTCATACAGGGCGTACCGGGGAGCTGTTTTTT,CASSHTGRTGELFF
TRBJ2-7,-,TRBD2,TRBV27,TGTGCCAGCAGTCCAAGACTAGCGGTTAGCGAGCAGTACTTC,CASSPRLAVSEQYF
TRBJ1-6,-,TRBD1,TRBV4-1,TGCGCCAGCAGCCCCAGGGGGACAGGTCCCTCACCCCTCCACTTT,CASSPRGTGPSPLHF
TRBJ2-3,-,-,TRBV7-9,TGTGCCAGCAGCTTTCCGGACTACGATTATACGCAGTATTTT,CASSFPDYDYTQYF
TRBJ1-1,-,TRBD1,TRBV5-1,TGCGCCAGCAGCACATGGACAGGGAGAGGCACTGAAGCTTTCTTT,CASSTWTGRGTEAFF
TRBJ2-3,few,TRBD2,TRBV7-3,TGTGCCAGCTTGGGGGGGAGCCCGGGAGATACGCAGTATTTT,CASLGGSPGDTQYF
TRBJ1-1,-,-,TRBV7-9,TGTGCCAGCAGCTTAGGGCCCCCCAAGGGAGGTACTGAAGCTTTCTTT,CASSLGPPKGGTEAFF
TRBJ2-5,-,TRBD2,TRBV5-1,TGCGCCAGCAGCTTGGGACTAGCGGGGCAAGAGACCCAGTACTTC,CASSLGLAGQETQYF
TRBJ2-5,few,-,TRBV7-8,TGTGCCAGCAGCCGTAGCAATTCGGAGACCCAGTACTTC,CASSRSNSETQYF
TRBJ2-2,-,TRBD2,TRBV5-4,TGTGCCAGCAGCTGGGGACTAGCGCGTAGCGGGGAGCTGTTTTTT,CASSWGLARSGELFF
TRBJ1-1,-,TRBD1,TRBV19,TGTGCCACCTCCGACAGGGGGCGAACTGAAGCTTTCTTT,CATSDRGRTEAFF
TRBJ2-3,few,-,TRBV7-2,TGTGCCATCGGACAAGGCGATACGCAGTATTTT,CAIGQGDTQYF
TRBJ1-1,-,-,TRBV6-5,TGTGCCAGCATCATCCTAGGGGATAACACTGAAGCTTTCTTT,CASIILGDNTEAFF
TRBJ1-2,-,-,TRBV9,TGTGCCAGCACCTGGCAGGGAACAGAAGGAGGCTACACCTTC,CASTWQGTEGGYTF
TRBJ1-5,-,-,TRBV12-5,TGTGCTAGTGGTTTGGTACAGCAGGGATCTAGCAATCAGCCCCAGCATTTT,CASGLVQQGSSNQPQHF
TRBJ1-2,-,-,TRBV6-1,TGTGCCAGCAGTGAAGCAGGGAGTAACTATGGCTACACCTTC,CASSEAGSNYGYTF
TRBJ2-2,-,TRBD2,TRBV27,TGTGCCAGCAATAGGCTAGCGGGACACACCGGGGAGCTGTTTTTT,CASNRLAGHTGELFF
TRBJ2-1,-,-,TRBV7-3,TGTGCCAGCAGCATCAGCTCCTACAATGAGCAGTTCTTC,CASSISSYNEQFF